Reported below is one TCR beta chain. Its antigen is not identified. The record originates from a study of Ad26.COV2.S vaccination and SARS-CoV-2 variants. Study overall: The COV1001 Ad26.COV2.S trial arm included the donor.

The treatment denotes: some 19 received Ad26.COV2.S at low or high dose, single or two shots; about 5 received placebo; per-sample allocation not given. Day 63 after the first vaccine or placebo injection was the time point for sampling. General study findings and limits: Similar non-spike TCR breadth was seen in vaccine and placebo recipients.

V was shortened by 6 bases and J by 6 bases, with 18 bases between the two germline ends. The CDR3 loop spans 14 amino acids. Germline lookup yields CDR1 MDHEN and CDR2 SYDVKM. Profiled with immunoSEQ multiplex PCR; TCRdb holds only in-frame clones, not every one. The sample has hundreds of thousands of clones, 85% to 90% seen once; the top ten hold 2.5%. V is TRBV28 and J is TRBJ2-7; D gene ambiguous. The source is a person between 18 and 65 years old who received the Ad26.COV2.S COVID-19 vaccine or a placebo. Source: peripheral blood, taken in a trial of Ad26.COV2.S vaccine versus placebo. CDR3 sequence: CASRPLYRSGEQYF. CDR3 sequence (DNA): TGTGCCAGCAGGCCCCTTTACCGGTCCGGCGAGCAGTACTTC.